The clone carrying this T cell receptor (beta chain) has just one count. Its antigen is not known. Noted time point: week 23, last vaccination. Every single dose of the vaccine, 300 ug of mutant IDH1 20-mer peptide, came with topical imiquimod. Each astrocytoma in the donors was new, WHO grade 3 or 4, IDH1-mutant and ATRX-lost. The data derive from a study of a mutant IDH1 vaccine in newly diagnosed glioma. Study findings and constraints: The occurrence of vaccine-induced immune responses was seen in 80% to 95% of patients.

Sequencing was performed with immunoSEQ multiplex PCR; in TCRdb, only in-frame clones are kept and a portion is missing. The table records around 60,000 clones, about 85% of them present only once. Sequencing used PBMCs, obtained from a glioma patient whose treatment included an IDH1 peptide vaccine. This receptor was obtained from a man aged 25 to 40 with glioma.

CDR3 bases: TGTGCCAGCAGCTTAGGGGACAGTCGTTACGAGCAGTACTTC. It encodes CASSLGDSRYEQYF. This sequence joins TRBV5-6 and TRBJ2-7; 7 bases map to TRBD1. The ends lost 2 bases at V and 4 bases at J; junction bases unmatched: 6. The CDR3 consists of 14 residues. Germline CDR1 SGHDT, CDR2 YYEEEE.